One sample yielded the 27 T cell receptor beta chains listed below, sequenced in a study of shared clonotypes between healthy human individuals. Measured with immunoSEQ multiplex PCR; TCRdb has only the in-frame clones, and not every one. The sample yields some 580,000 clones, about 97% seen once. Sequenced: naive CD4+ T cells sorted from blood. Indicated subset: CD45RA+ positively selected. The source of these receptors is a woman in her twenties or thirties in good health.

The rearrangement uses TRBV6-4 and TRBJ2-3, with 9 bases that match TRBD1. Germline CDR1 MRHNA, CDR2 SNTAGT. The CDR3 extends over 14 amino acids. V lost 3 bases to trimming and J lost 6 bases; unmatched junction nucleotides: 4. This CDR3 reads CASSEQGAGDTQYF. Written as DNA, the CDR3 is TGTGCCAGCAGTGAACAGGGGGCAGGGGATACGCAGTATTTT.

CDR3 in DNA: TGCGGCCATGAGGGGGCGTTGGGCTATGGCTACACCTTC. Encoded protein: CGHEGALGYGYTF. V gene TRBV29-1 combines with J gene TRBJ1-2, with TRBD1 identical over 7 bases. CDR1 SQVTM and CDR2 ANQGSEA come from the germline V gene. This CDR3 is 13 amino acids long. Using reference TRBV29-1 and TRBJ1-2 for the parts outside the CDR3, the full variable domain is SAVISQKPSRDICQRGTSLTIQCQVDSQVTMMFWYRQQPGQSLTLIATANQGSEATYESGFVIDKFPISRPNLTFSTLTVSNMSPEDSSIYLCGHEGALGYGYTFGSGTRLTVV.

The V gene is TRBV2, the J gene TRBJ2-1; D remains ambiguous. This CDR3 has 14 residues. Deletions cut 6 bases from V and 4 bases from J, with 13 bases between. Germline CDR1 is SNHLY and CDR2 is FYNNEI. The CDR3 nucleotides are TGTGCCAGCAGGACGGATACAATTTACAATGAGCAGTTCTTC. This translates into CASRTDTIYNEQFF.

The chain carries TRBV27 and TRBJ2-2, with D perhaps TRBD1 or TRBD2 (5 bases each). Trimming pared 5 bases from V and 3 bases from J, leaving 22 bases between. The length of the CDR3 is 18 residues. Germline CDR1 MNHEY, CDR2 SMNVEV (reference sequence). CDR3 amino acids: CASSPSRWGSGYTGELFF. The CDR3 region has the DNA TGTGCCAGCAGTCCCTCGCGATGGGGGTCTGGTTACACCGGGGAGCTGTTTTTT.

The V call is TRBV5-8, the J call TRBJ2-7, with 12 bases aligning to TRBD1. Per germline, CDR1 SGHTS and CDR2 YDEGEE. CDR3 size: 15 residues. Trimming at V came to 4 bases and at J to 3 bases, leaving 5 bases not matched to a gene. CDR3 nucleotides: TGTGCCAGCAGCGTGGGGACAGGGGGCTTCTACGAGCAGTACTTC. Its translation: CASSVGTGGFYEQYF.

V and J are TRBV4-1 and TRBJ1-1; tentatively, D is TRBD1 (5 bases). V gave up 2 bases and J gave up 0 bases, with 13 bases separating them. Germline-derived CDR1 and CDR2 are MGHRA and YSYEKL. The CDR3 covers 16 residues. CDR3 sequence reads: CASSQSRGKLNTEAFF. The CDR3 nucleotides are TGCGCCAGCAGCCAATCGAGGGGCAAGTTGAACACTGAAGCTTTCTTT.

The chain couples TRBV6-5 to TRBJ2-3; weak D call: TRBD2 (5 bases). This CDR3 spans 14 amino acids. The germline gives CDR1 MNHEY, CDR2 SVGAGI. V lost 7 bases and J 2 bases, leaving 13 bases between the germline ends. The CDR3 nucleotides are TGTGCCAGCAAGGTCGCGGAGGCCACAGATACGCAGTATTTT. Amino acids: CASKVAEATDTQYF.

The CDR3 region has the DNA TGTGCCAGCAGTCCCGGGATCTATGGCTACACCTTC. It codes for CASSPGIYGYTF. The chain recombines TRBV7-9 with TRBJ1-2; D ambiguous. Trimming removed 6 bases at V and 4 bases at J, with 9 bases between. Germline CDR1 reads SEHNR; CDR2 reads FQNEAQ (reference sequence). The CDR3 extends over 12 amino acids.

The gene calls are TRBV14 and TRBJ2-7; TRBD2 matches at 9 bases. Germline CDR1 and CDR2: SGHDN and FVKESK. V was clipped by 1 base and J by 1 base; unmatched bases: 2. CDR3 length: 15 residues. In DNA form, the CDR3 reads TGTGCCAGCAGCCAAGGCGGGAGGGCTTCCTACGAGCAGTACTTC. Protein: CASSQGGRASYEQYF.

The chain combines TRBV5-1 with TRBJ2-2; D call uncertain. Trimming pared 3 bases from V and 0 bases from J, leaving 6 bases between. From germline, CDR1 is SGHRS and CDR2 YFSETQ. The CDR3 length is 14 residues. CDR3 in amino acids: CASSYYTNTGELFF. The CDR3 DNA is TGCGCCAGCAGCTATTACACGAACACCGGGGAGCTGTTTTTT.

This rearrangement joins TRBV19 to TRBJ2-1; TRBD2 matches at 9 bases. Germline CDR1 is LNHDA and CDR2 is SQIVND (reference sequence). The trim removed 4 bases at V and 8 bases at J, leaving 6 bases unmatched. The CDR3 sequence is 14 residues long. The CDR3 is CASSRTSAWDEQFF. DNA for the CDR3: TGTGCCAGTAGTAGGACTAGCGCTTGGGATGAGCAGTTCTTC.

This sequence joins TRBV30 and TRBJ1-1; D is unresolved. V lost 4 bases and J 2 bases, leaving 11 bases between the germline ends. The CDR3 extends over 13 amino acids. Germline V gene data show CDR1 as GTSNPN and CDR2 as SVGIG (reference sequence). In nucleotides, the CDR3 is TGTGCCTGGAACCCTCGGGTAAACACTGAAGCTTTCTTT. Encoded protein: CAWNPRVNTEAFF.

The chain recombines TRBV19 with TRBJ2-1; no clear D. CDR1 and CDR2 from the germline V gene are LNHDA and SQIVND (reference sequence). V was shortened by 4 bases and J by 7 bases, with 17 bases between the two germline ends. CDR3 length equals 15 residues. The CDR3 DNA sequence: TGTGCCAGTAGTAGGATGGCGGACCCGGGTAATGAGCAGTTCTTC. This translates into CASSRMADPGNEQFF.

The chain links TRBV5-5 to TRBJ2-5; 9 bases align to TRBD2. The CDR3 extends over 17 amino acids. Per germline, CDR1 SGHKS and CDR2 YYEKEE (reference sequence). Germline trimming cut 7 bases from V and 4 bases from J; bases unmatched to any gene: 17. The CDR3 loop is CASAIGASGAPLETQYF. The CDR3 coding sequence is TGTGCCAGCGCGATTGGGGCTAGCGGGGCCCCCTTAGAGACCCAGTACTTC.

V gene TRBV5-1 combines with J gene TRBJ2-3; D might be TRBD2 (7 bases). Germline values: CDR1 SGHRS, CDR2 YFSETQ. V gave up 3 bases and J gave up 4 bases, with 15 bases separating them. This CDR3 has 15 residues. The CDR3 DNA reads TGCGCCAGCAGCTCCAACAGGGAGGGGTCAGATACGCAGTATTTT. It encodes CASSSNREGSDTQYF.

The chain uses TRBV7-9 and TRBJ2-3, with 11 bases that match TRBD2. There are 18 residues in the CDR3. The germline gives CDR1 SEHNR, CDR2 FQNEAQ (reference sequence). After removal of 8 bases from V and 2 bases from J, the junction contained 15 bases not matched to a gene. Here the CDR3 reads CASASPRGLAEDTDTQYF. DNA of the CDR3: TGTGCCAGCGCTTCACCTCGGGGACTAGCGGAAGACACAGATACGCAGTATTTT.

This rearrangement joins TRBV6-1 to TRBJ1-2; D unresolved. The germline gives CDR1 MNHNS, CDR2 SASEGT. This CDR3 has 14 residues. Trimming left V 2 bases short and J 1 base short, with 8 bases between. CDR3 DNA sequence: TGTGCCAGCAGTGAAATGACGGTTAACTATGGCTACACCTTC. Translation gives CASSEMTVNYGYTF.

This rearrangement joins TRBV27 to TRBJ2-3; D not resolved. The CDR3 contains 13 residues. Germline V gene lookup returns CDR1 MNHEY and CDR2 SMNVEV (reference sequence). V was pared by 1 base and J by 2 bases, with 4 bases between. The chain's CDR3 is CASSLLTTDTQYF. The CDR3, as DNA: TGTGCCAGCAGTTTATTAACCACAGATACGCAGTATTTT.

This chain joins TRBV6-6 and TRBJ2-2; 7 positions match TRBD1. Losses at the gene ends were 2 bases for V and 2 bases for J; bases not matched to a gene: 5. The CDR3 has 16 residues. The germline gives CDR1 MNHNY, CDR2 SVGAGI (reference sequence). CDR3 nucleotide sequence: TGTGCCAGCAGTTACACTGGACAGGCTAACACCGGGGAGCTGTTTTTT. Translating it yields CASSYTGQANTGELFF.

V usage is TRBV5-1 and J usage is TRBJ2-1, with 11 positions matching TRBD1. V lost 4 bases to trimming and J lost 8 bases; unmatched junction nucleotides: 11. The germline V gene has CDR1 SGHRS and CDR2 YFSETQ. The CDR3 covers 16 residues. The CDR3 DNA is TGCGCCAGCAGCGGACAGGGGGCTTCGCGGGTCTATGAGCAGTTCTTC. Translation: CASSGQGASRVYEQFF.

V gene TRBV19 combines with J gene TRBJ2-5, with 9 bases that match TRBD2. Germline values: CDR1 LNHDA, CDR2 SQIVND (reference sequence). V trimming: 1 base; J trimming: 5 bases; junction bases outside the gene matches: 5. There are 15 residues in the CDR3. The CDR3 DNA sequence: TGTGCCAGTAGTATAGGCGGGAGGGCCGTCGAGACCCAGTACTTC. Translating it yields CASSIGGRAVETQYF.

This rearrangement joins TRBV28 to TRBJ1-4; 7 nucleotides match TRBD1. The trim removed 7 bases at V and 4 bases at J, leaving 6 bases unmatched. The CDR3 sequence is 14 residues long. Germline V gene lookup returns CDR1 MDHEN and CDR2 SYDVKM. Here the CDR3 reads CASKTGDSNEKLFF. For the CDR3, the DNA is TGTGCCAGCAAAACGGGGGACAGTAATGAAAAACTGTTTTTT.

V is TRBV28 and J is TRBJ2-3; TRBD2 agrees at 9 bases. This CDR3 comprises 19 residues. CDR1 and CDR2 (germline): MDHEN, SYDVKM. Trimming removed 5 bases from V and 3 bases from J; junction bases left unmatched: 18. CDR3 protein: CASSRTGAWGLAGTDTQYF. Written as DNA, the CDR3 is TGTGCCAGCAGTCGGACAGGTGCCTGGGGCCTAGCGGGAACAGATACGCAGTATTTT.

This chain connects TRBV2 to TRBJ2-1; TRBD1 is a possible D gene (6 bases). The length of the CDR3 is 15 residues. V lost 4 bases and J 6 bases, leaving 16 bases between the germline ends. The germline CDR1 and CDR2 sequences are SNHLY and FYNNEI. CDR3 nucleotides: TGTGCCAGCAGTGGAGTTGACAGGTTAGGCAATGAGCAGTTCTTC. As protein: CASSGVDRLGNEQFF. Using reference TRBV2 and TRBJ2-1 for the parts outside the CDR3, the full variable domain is EPEVTQTPSHQVTQMGQEVILRCVPISNHLYFYWYRQILGQKVEFLVSFYNNEISEKSEIFDDQFSVERPDGSNFTLKIRSTKLEDSAMYFCASSGVDRLGNEQFFGPGTRLTVL.

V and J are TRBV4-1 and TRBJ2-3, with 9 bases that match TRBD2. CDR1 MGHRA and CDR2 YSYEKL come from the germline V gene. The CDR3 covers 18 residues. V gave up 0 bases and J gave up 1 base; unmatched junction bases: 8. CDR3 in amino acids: CASSQDPSGIVGTDTQYF. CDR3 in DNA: TGCGCCAGCAGCCAAGATCCTAGCGGGATAGTGGGCACAGATACGCAGTATTTT.

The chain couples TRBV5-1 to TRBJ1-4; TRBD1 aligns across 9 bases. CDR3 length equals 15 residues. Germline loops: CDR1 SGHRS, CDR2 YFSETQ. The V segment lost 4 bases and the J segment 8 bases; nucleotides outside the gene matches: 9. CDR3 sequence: CASSNRQGVREKLFF. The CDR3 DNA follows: TGCGCCAGCAGCAACCGACAGGGGGTACGGGAAAAACTGTTTTTT.

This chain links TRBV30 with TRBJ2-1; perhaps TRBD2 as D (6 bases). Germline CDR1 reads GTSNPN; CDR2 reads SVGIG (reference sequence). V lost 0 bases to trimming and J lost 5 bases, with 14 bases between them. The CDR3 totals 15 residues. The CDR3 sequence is CAWSVRRERNNEQFF. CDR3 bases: TGTGCCTGGAGTGTACGGAGGGAAAGGAACAATGAGCAGTTCTTC.